The clone carrying this T cell receptor beta chain was seen a few times. This record comes from a study of cytomegalovirus exposure and HLA in healthy donors. With 3 bases removed from V and 0 bases from J, the gap between germline ends came to 11 bases. Per the germline V gene, CDR1 is LNHNV and CDR2 is YYDKDF (reference sequence). There are 15 residues in the CDR3. The PCR ran on 60 Vbeta and 13 Jbeta primers. Method: immunoSEQ multiplex PCR; TCRdb's copy keeps in-frame clones and lacks some. The sample consists of about 130,000 clones, around 80% of them appearing once. The chain combines TRBV15 with TRBJ1-1; no clear D. The sample was PBMCs. This TCR derives from a female donor in good health and CMV-seronegative. The CDR3 DNA is TGTGCCACCAGCAGGGCCCCACAAATGAACACTGAAGCTTTCTTT. Its translation is CATSRAPQMNTEAFF.